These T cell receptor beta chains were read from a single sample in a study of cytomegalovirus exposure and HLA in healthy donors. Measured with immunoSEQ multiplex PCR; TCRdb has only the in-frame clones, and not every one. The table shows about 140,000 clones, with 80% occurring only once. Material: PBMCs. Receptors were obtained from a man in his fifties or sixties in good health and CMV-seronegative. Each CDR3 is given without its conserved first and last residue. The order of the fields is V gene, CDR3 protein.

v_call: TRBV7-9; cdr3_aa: ASRGAYEQY
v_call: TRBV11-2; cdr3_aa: ASSYMNTEAF
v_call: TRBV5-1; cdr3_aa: ASRFTSGVQTQY
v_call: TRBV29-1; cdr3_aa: SVEGQEQF
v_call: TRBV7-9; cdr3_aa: ASSQDRTADTQY
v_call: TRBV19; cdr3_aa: ASSYQQGNQPQH
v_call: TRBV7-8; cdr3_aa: ASSLQVGRGNANTGELF
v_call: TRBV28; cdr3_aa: ASSLLATWAYGYT
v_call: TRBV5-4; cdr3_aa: ASSLTGDGNSPLH
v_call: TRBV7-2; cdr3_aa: AISTGGSTEAF
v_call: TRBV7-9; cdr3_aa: ASSEPGLQDTQY
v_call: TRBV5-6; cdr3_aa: ASSLPTGAGTGELF
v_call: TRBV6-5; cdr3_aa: ASSSVRFSTDTQY
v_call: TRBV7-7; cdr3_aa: ASSLGLGSTGELF
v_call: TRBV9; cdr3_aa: ASSVIGLLQDEQF
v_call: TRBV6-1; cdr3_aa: ASSETGTGAYEQY
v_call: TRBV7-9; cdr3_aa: ASSLGGTLGTQY
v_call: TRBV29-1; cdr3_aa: SVVAAINYGYT
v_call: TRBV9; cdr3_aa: ASSASRSYNEQF
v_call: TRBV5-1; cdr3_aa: ASSLRTGTGAEAF
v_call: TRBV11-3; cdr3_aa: ASSLGGGQETQY
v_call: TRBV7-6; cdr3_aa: ASSSLWAGKTEAF
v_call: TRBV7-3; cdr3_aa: ASSLSPGSNTEAF
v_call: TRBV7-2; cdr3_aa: ASSPRLAGGLVEQF
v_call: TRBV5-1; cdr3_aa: ASTFQENTEAF
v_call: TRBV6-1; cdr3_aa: ASSGAGQSGTGELF
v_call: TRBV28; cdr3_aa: ASSLVGTGSYEQY
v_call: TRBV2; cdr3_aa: ATSRDRPYEQY
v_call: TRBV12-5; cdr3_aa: ASGFLGERTEAF
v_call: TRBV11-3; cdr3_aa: ASNKGGLDEKLF
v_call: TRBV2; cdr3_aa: AITDRDQETQY
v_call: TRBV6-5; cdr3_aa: ASSYSGAGQDTQY
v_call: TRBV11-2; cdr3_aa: ASSSGTATNYGYT
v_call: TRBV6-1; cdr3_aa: ASVLAGRRETQY
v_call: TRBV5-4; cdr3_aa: ASSPTGGAGDEKLF
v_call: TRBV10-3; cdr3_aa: AISEGTEYYEKLF
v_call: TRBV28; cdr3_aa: ASTNRGSGEQETQY
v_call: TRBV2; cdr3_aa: ASLGRDRAVETQY
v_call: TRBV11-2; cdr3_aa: ASSARPGDQPQH
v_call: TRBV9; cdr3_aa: ASSLRREGHTEAF
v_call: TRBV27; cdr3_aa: ASRTRLGSNQPQH
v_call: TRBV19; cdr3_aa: ASSSPPGQGASGANVLT
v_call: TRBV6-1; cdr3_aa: ASSVGQSQETQY
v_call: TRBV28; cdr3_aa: ASSLTPSALNKNIQY
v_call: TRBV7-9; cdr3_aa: ASTSSPGLPEEDTQY
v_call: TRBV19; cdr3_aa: ASTSRGATNTGELF
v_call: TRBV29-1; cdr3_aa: SVTGGGGPGYT